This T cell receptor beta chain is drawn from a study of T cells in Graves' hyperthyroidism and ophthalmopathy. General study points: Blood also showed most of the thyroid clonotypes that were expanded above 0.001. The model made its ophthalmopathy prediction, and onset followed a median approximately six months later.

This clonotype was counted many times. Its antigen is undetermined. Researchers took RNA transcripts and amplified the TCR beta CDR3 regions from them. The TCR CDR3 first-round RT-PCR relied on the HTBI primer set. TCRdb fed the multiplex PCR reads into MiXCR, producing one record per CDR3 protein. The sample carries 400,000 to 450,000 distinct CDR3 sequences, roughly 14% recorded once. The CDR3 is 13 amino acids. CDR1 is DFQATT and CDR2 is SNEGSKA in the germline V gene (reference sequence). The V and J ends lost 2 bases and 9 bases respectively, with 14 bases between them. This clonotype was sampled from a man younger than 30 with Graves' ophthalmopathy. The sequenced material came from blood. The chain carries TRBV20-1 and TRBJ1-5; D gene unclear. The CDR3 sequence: CSARTQADGPQHF. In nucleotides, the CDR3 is TGCAGTGCTAGAACCCAGGCGGACGGGCCCCAGCATTTT.